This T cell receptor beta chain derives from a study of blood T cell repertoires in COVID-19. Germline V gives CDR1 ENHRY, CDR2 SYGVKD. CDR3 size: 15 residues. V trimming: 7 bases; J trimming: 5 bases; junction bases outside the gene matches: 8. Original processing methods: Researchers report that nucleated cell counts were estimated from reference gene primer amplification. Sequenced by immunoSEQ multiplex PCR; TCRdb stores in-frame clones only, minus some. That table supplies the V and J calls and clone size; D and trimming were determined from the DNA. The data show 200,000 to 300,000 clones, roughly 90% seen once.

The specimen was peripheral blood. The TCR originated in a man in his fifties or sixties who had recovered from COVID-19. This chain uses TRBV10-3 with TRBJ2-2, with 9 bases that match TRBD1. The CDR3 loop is CAINPGQGITGELFF. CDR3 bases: TGTGCCATCAACCCGGGACAGGGAATAACCGGGGAGCTGTTTTTT.